The clone carrying this TCR beta chain occurred once. The source of the sample is a study of blood T cell repertoires in COVID-19. The overall study: Sample material is recorded as cDNA or gDNA derived from T cells, B-cell-depleted T cells, or PBMCs.

As originally analysed: Nucleated cell counts were estimated from reference gene primer amplification. TCRdb keeps only in-frame clones here, not all; method: immunoSEQ multiplex PCR. V and J calls and clone size are copied from that table; D and trimming were computed from the DNA. The table has about 14,000 clones, around 73% seen once. V was shortened by 5 bases and J by 0 bases, with 6 bases between the two germline ends. Germline V CDR1 and CDR2: SGHRS, YFSETQ. This CDR3 contains 13 residues. The receptor was derived from a boy between 2 and 10 years old with active or convalescent COVID-19. The specimen was peripheral blood. The V gene is TRBV5-1, the J gene TRBJ1-5; D call uncertain. This chain's CDR3 is CASSYNSNQPQHF. The CDR3 coding sequence is TGCGCCAGCAGTTATAATAGCAATCAGCCCCAGCATTTT.